This T cell receptor (beta chain) came from a study of regulatory T cells in long-lasting Graves disease (dated by TCRdb to about 2021). Background for the entire study: Patients with newly diagnosed Graves' disease had been on antithyroid drugs for under 3 months. Peripheral blood TCR sequencing and RNA sequencing compared persistent Graves' disease patients with newly diagnosed Graves' disease patients. The study was registered as a clinical trial and conducted in China. TCR sequencing covered about 13 persistent and approximately 20 newly diagnosed Graves' disease patients, some 33 samples in total.

Receptor amplification or capture employed multiplex PCR. Sequenced on an Illumina HiSeq 4000. To build TCR beta libraries, CDR3 regions were amplified by Arm-PCR using iRepertoire HTBI primers. Before sequencing, the PCR products underwent gel purification. From the authors' description of their analysis: Gene usage analysis of CDR3 amino acid clonotypes relied on the 55 to 80 TRBV and around 13 TRBJ segments identified across samples. Filtered high-quality paired reads were merged into contigs using COPE and FqMerger. BLAST was used to align contigs to IMGT TRBV, TRBD and TRBJ reference genes, and CDR3 was defined according to IMGT. Highly expanded clones were defined as clonotypes with a frequency above 0.1%. Repertoire diversity was measured by Shannon entropy, and V-J evenness by the Gini coefficient. Clonotypes shared by more than one individual were considered public. TCRdb ran its own pipeline on the public reads, namely fastp trimming at Q25 and MiXCR clone calling, and kept in-frame beta chains. Rows are combined by CDR3 protein, so each entry shows the most common genes and DNA. It is TCRdb's table, rather than the study itself, that gives the V and J calls and clone size. A total of roughly 420,000 distinct CDR3 sequences appear in this sample, 15% of them only once. Over 20% of the sample goes to the ten largest clones.

Read against the paper, the sample's time point label means: newly diagnosed GD, antithyroid drugs for less than 3 months. RNA was extracted from PBMCs in TRIzol for both TCR sequencing and RNA sequencing. The diagnosis of Graves' disease followed American Thyroid Association guidelines. Patients for the study were recruited at an endocrinology department in Xi'an, China. Each patient gave roughly 10 milliliters of peripheral blood, collected in an EDTA anticoagulant tube. Ficoll Paque Plus density gradient separation was used to isolate PBMCs, and no further T cell sorting was performed. An Agilent 2100 Bioanalyzer and agarose gel were used to check RNA quality, and a NanoDrop 2000 was used to measure RNA concentration. This clonotype came up many times. The clone's antigen remains unknown. It has no much larger one-base neighbor in the sample; base qualities were not kept. The paper as a whole reports these results and caveats: Because the primary lesion, thyroid tissue, could not be accessed, the study looked at peripheral blood alone. The authors noted that the small sample size was a limitation that may lower accuracy. More public clonotypes were shared among persistent patients (around 2,600) than among newly diagnosed patients (under 1,000). Lower TCR Shannon entropy and fewer highly expanded clones were observed in persistent Graves' disease patients than in newly diagnosed patients, which suggested clonal expansion. Sequencing and analysis were restricted to the TCR beta chain. TRBV28, TRBJ1-2 and TRBJ2-5 were preferentially used in persistent disease, while TRBV20-1 and TRBJ2-1 were favored in newly diagnosed disease.

Sequences MDHEN (CDR1) and SYDVKM (CDR2) are obtained from the germline V gene. Relative to germline, V is 3 bases shorter and J is 3 bases shorter, with 15 bases between their ends. The CDR3 measures 15 amino acids from cysteine to phenylalanine. Only the CDR3 region is kept as DNA, spanning 45 bases read in frame from base 1. The material sequenced was peripheral blood mononuclear cells (PBMCs), taken at new diagnosis, from a patient treated with antithyroid drugs. This sequence originates from a female donor with Graves disease. The rearranged segments are TRBV28 and TRBJ2-7; the D gene is possibly TRBD2, with 5 bases matching. The base sequence is TGTGCCAGCAGTTTGACGGGCCGCGGGTTCTACGAGCAGTACTTC. Its protein is CASSLTGRGFYEQYF.